The sequence of this T cell receptor (beta chain) was determined in a study of blood T cell repertoires in COVID-19. In the study overall: Acute and convalescent COVID-19 samples came from the United States, Italy and Spain. Sources were T cells, B-cell-depleted T cells, or PBMCs; the material itself was cDNA or gDNA.

Sequencing used immunoSEQ multiplex PCR; TCRdb keeps in-frame clones, though not all of them. The table includes about 230,000 clones, over 70% detected once. With 3 bases clipped from V and 6 bases from J, the junction kept 9 bases outside the gene matches. CDR3 length equals 15 residues. Germline CDR1 and CDR2: MGHRA and YSYEKL. The chain employs TRBV4-1 and TRBJ1-2, with 8 bases that match TRBD1. Sequenced input: peripheral blood. The origin of this receptor is a middle-aged man with acute or convalescent COVID-19. The chain's CDR3 is CASSHHSDREDGYTF. DNA of the CDR3: TGCGCCAGCAGCCATCACTCGGACAGGGAAGATGGCTACACCTTC.